This record looks at one TCR beta chain sequence and its context. TCRdb keeps only in-frame clones here, not all; method: immunoSEQ multiplex PCR. The table includes approximately 150,000 clones, 94% detected once. This entry belongs to a study of control samples from healthy donors and cancer patients. The sequencing input was PBMCs. The receptor's source is a man aged 60 to 75 with colorectal cancer.

The CDR3 DNA reads as TGTGCCAGCAGTGGAGACAGGGATTCCAGGTTTATCTACAATGAGCAGTTCTTC. It is translated as CASSGDRDSRFIYNEQFF. The chain carries TRBV25-1 and TRBJ2-1, with TRBD1 identical over 7 bases. Germline V gene data show CDR1 as MGHDK and CDR2 as SYGVNS. The CDR3 contains 18 residues. V shed 4 bases, J shed 3 bases, and the junction held 15 bases outside the gene matches.